This T cell receptor beta chain derives from a study of blood T cell repertoires in COVID-19. Background on the study: The samples span acute and convalescent COVID-19 from the United States, Italy and Spain.

In the original analysis: Amplifying reference gene primers gave estimates of nucleated cell counts. The repertoire was sequenced with immunoSEQ multiplex PCR; TCRdb's copy has only in-frame clones and lacks some. The DNA gave D and trimming, while V, J and clone size come from that table. The sample carries 250,000 or so clones, around nine tenths recorded once. All enrollees were roughly 18 to 95 years old and from approximately 24 US areas. Recovery among Cohort 3 donors was established by two negative PCRs, clearance, or symptom resolution. V was shortened by 4 bases and J by 7 bases, with 13 bases between the two germline ends. The CDR3 has 13 amino acids. CDR1 is SEHNR, CDR2 FQNEAQ, per germline (reference sequence).

V and J are TRBV7-9 and TRBJ1-2, with unresolved D. The origin of this receptor is a woman between 18 and 29 years old who had recovered from COVID-19. The specimen sequenced was PBMCs or T cells enriched from blood (not recorded which). The CDR3, as DNA: TGTGCCAGCAGCTCCTCCTCTCGGGGTGGCTACACCTTC. Residues: CASSSSSRGGYTF.